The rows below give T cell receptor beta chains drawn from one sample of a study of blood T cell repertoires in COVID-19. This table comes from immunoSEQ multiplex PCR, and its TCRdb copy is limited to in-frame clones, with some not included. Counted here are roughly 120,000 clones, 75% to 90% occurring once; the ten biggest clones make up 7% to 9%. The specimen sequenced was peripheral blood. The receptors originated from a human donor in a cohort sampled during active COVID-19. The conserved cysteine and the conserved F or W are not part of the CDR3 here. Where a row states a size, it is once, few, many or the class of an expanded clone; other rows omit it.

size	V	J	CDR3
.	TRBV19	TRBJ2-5	ASSTSRGPGETQY
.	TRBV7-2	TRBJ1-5	ASSPPHLSGTDQPQH
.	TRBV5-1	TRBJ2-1	ASSSLLAGGGGNEQF
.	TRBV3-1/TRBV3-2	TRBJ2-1	ASSRDRTSGYYNEQF
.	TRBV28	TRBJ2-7	ASSQLITGVPYEQY
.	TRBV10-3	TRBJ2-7	AISEQGYEQY
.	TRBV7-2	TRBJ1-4	ASSTQSTGRRTTNEKLF
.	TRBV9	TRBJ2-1	ASSVASAFTYNEQF
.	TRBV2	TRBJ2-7	ASSRGDSGGAYEQY
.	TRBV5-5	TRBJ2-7	ASSDGGPGEQY
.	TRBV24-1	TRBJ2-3	ATSDPTGAGARYTQY
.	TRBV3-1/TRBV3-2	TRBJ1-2	ASSHVPGQGDYGYT
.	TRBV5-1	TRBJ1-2	ASRATGGYT
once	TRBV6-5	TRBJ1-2	ASRSGPNYGYT
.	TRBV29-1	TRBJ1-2	SAAKEGRFYGYT
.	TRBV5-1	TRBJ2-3	ASTPVQGTSRDTQY
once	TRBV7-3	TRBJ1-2	ASSLSPGQGAGGYT
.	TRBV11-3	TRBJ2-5	ASSQTSGQETQY
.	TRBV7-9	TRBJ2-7	ASSANSGRFHEQY
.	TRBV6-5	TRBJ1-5	ASLTGHQPQH
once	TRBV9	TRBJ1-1	ASSVADRRNTEAF
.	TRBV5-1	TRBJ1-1	ASSLQGADTEAF
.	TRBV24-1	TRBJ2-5	ATSGTVNSRGETQY
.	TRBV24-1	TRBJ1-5	ATSDAGLNQPQH
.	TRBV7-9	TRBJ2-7	ASSAQGGLHEQY
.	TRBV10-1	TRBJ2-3	ASSELSSGSYTQY
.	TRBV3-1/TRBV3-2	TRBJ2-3	ASSQRKISGLGTDTQY